Listed here are 12 T cell receptor beta chains from one sample, sequenced in a study of metastatic and nonmetastatic thyroid tumors. Every patient underwent thyroid surgery untreated. TCRdb reprocessed the PCR reads using MiXCR. This table has about 22,000 clones, roughly 18% appearing once. Sequences were obtained from adjacent normal tissue. The receptor source for this set is a male donor with papillary thyroid cancer or a benign thyroid nodule (not recorded which). Some clones in this sample may be carry-over from other donors' samples.

This clone is termed medium-sized. V usage is TRBV6-1 and J usage is TRBJ2-5, with a tentative D call TRBD2 (6 bases). The germline gives CDR1 MNHNS, CDR2 SASEGT. The CDR3 covers 14 residues. With 5 bases removed from V and 5 bases from J, the gap between germline ends came to 15 bases. The CDR3: CASSQYGGGETQYF. The DNA of the CDR3 is TGTGCCAGCAGTCAATACGGGGGTGGGGAGACCCAGTACTTC.

The CDR3: CASSLRGDLGNTIYF. For the CDR3, the DNA is TGTGCCAGCAGTTTGCGAGGGGATCTGGGAAACACCATATATTTT. This chain connects TRBV27 to TRBJ1-3, with a possible D match to TRBD1 (5 bases). Germline V CDR1 and CDR2: MNHEY, SMNVEV (reference sequence). The CDR3 consists of 15 residues. Deletions cut 3 bases from V and 4 bases from J, with 13 bases between.

This clone qualifies as medium-sized. V gene TRBV10-2 combines with J gene TRBJ1-2; 8 bases line up with TRBD1. CDR1 is WSHSY and CDR2 is SAAADI in the germline V gene. The CDR3 consists of 16 residues. The junction had 11 bases not matched to a gene; V was cut back by 6 bases and J by 2 bases. The CDR3 coding sequence is TGCGCCAGCAGCTACCGAACAGGGGGTGGGAACTATGGCTACACCTTC. It translates to CASSYRTGGGNYGYTF.

This clone was observed many times. The chain carries TRBV27 and TRBJ1-4; D may be TRBD1 (6 bases). The CDR3 runs 15 residues. In germline, CDR1 is MNHEY, CDR2 SMNVEV (reference sequence). V lost 1 base, J lost 8 bases, and 14 bases lay in between. The CDR3: CASSLYGRGSEKLFF. The DNA of the CDR3 is TGTGCCAGCAGTTTATATGGCAGGGGATCGGAAAAACTGTTTTTT.

In its sample, this clone was seen many times. The chain combines TRBV28 with TRBJ2-7, with no clear D. CDR1 and CDR2 from the germline V gene are MDHEN and SYDVKM. There are 13 residues in the CDR3. V was clipped by 2 bases and J by 3 bases, with 8 bases between them. The CDR3 reads CASSLMSDYEQYF. As DNA, the CDR3 is TGTGCCAGCAGTTTAATGTCTGACTACGAGCAGTACTTC.

By frequency in the sample, this clone is medium-sized. This chain uses TRBV9 with TRBJ2-2; D is unresolved. Germline lookup yields CDR1 SGDLS and CDR2 YYNGEE. The V gene lost 1 base and the J gene lost 6 bases, with 1 base spanning the gap. This CDR3 is built from 11 residues. Here the CDR3 DNA reads TGTGCCAGCAGCGTATCCGGGGAGCTGTTTTTT. It translates to CASSVSGELFF.

This clone was observed many times. The CDR3 here is CASSVDPGGTTEAFF. CDR3 bases: TGTGCCAGCAGCGTAGATCCGGGGGGAACGACTGAAGCTTTCTTT. The chain links TRBV9 to TRBJ1-1; a weak D match, TRBD1 (5 bases). Trimming stripped 0 bases from V and 5 bases from J, with 14 bases between. Germline CDR1 SGDLS, CDR2 YYNGEE. The CDR3 totals 15 residues.

This clone was recorded a few times. The chain combines TRBV28 with TRBJ2-1; 8 bases align to TRBD2. Germline CDR1 and CDR2: MDHEN and SYDVKM. With 7 bases clipped from V and 4 bases from J, the junction kept 21 bases outside the gene matches. The CDR3 covers 19 residues. The chain's CDR3 is CASIPGGGRRIAEYNEQFF. Written as DNA, the CDR3 is TGTGCCAGCATCCCTGGGGGCGGGAGGCGGATAGCTGAATACAATGAGCAGTTCTTC.

This clone was counted at least ten times. V usage is TRBV5-6 and J usage is TRBJ1-3; unclear D gene. This CDR3 contains 14 residues. Trimming shortened V by 5 bases and J by 2 bases, and 11 bases separated the two germline ends. The V gene's germline CDR1 is SGHDT and CDR2 YYEEEE. DNA of the CDR3: TGTGCCAGCAGTTACCGGGAGGCTGGAAACACCATATATTTT. Amino acid sequence: CASSYREAGNTIYF.

This clone was counted at least ten times. V and J are TRBV10-2 and TRBJ2-7; weak D call: TRBD2 (5 bases). Germline V gene sequence: CDR1 WSHSY, CDR2 SAAADI. The V end lost 4 bases, the J end lost 2 bases, and 12 bases lay between the germline ends. This CDR3 region has 14 residues. The CDR3 bases are TGCGCCAGCAGTGCAGACTACGGGACCTACGAGCAGTACTTC. Protein sequence: CASSADYGTYEQYF.

Note on this clone: At one end, the junction sequence differs from germline, possibly due to a read error. The V and J genes are TRBV7-8 and TRBJ2-5, with TRBD2 identical over 12 bases. This CDR3 spans 17 amino acids. From germline, CDR1 is SGHVS and CDR2 FQNEAQ. The CDR3 is CASSFPTSGGREETHYF. CDR3 bases: TGTGCCAGCAGTTTCCCGACTAGCGGGGGAAGGGAAGAGACCCATTACTTC.

Ten or more counts support this clone. The genes are TRBV6-1 and TRBJ1-5, with a possible D match to TRBD1 (6 bases). In germline, CDR1 is MNHNS, CDR2 SASEGT. This CDR3 spans 16 amino acids. V lost 2 bases and J lost 4, with 15 bases in between. CDR3 sequence reads: CASSEIARGKNQPQHF. In DNA form, the CDR3 reads TGTGCCAGCAGTGAAATCGCCAGGGGAAAGAATCAGCCCCAGCATTTT.